A selection of T cell receptor beta chains follows, all from one sample in a study of OX40 agonist ivuxolimab in advanced cancers. The protocol was immunoSEQ multiplex PCR, while the TCRdb copy is restricted to in-frame clones and leaves out a portion. The table shows tens of thousands of clones, with about 90% occurring only once. The specimen was CD4+ or CD8+ T cells sorted from blood, collected in a trial of the OX40 agonist ivuxolimab. These receptors originate from an adult with an advanced solid tumor such as melanoma, head and neck, liver or kidney cancer. CDR3s include the opening cysteine and the closing phenylalanine or tryptophan. D genes are given only for firm matches. Expanded clones are given a class, and other clones once, few, many or no size at all.

CDR3 protein	CDR3 DNA	D gene	V gene	J gene	CDR3 length	clone size
CASSQDGTTNYGYTF	TGTGCCAGCAGCCAAGATGGCACAACTAACTATGGCTACACCTTC	.	TRBV4-2	TRBJ1-2	15	.
CASQDIGPRSGANVLTF	TGTGCCAGTCAGGATATTGGGCCCCGCTCTGGGGCCAACGTCCTGACTTTC	.	TRBV2	TRBJ2-6	17	.
CASIRTGELYGYTF	TGTGCCAGTATTCGGACAGGGGAATTATATGGCTACACCTTC	TRBD1	TRBV19	TRBJ1-2	14	.
CASRNGGSSYEQYF	TGTGCCAGCAGGAACGGGGGAAGCTCCTACGAGCAGTACTTC	.	TRBV6-4	TRBJ2-7	14	.
CASSAGQGAEKLFF	TGTGCCAGCAGCGCGGGACAGGGGGCTGAAAAACTGTTTTTT	TRBD1	TRBV9	TRBJ1-4	14	few
CASSPQSRGLAKNIQYF	TGTGCCAGCTCACCTCAATCGCGGGGGTTAGCCAAAAACATTCAGTACTTC	TRBD2	TRBV18	TRBJ2-4	17	.
CASSFGGLRTDTQYF	TGTGCCAGCAGTTTTGGGGGTTTGAGGACAGATACGCAGTATTTT	.	TRBV27	TRBJ2-3	15	.
CASSLQNEQFF	TGTGCCAGCAGCTTACAAAATGAGCAGTTCTTC	.	TRBV5-6	TRBJ2-1	11	.
CATSPGTSWKTQYF	TGTGCCACCAGTCCCGGGACTAGCTGGAAGACCCAGTACTTC	TRBD2	TRBV19	TRBJ2-5	14	.
CASSLDGLTTGELFF	TGCGCCAGCAGCTTGGATGGCCTTACCACCGGGGAGCTGTTTTTT	.	TRBV5-1	TRBJ2-2	15	.
CASSQVRAWQYF	TGTGCCAGCAGCCAAGTAAGGGCCTGGCAGTACTTC	.	TRBV14	TRBJ2-7	12	.
CASSQDQGVGTKNIQYF	TGCGCCAGCAGCCAAGATCAGGGTGTGGGGACCAAAAACATTCAGTACTTC	.	TRBV4-1	TRBJ2-4	17	few
CASSLAAGDRGSPLHF	TGTGCCAGCAGCTTAGCGGCCGGGGACAGGGGTTCACCCCTCCACTTT	TRBD1	TRBV7-6	TRBJ1-6	16	once
CAISERGGDTEAFF	TGTGCCATCAGTGAGCGGGGGGGAGACACTGAAGCTTTCTTT	.	TRBV10-3	TRBJ1-1	14	few
CASSRQGRNTEAFF	TGTGCCAGCAGCCGACAGGGGAGGAACACTGAAGCTTTCTTT	TRBD1	TRBV28	TRBJ1-1	14	.
CASSPPTSGGPYTGELFF	TGTGCCAGCAGCCCCCCGACTAGCGGGGGGCCCTACACCGGGGAGCTGTTTTTT	TRBD2	TRBV13	TRBJ2-2	18	.
CASSLTYNSPLHF	TGTGCCAGCAGTTTGACCTATAATTCACCCCTCCACTTT	.	TRBV6-1	TRBJ1-6	13	.
CASSKRWDTGELFF	TGTGCCAGTAGTAAAAGGTGGGACACCGGGGAGCTGTTTTTT	.	TRBV19	TRBJ2-2	14	.
CASSYAGRETQYF	TGTGCCAGCAGTTACGCGGGAAGGGAGACCCAGTACTTC	.	TRBV6-5	TRBJ2-5	13	.
CASSYTGQANTEAFF	TGTGCCAGCAGTTACACGGGACAAGCGAACACTGAAGCTTTCTTT	.	TRBV6-5	TRBJ1-1	15	.
CAQRLSPGDGYTF	TGTGCGCAGCGGCTTAGTCCCGGGGACGGCTACACCTTC	.	TRBV2	TRBJ1-2	13	.
CASSLGPSGGAQETQYF	TGCGCCAGCAGCTTGGGGCCTAGCGGGGGGGCCCAAGAGACCCAGTACTTC	TRBD2	TRBV5-1	TRBJ2-5	17	few
CASSEAPSGVQETQYF	TGTGCCAGCAGTGAAGCCCCTAGCGGGGTTCAAGAGACCCAGTACTTC	TRBD2	TRBV6-1	TRBJ2-5	16	.
CASSVLGRGTDTQYF	TGTGCCAGCAGCGTCTTAGGGAGGGGCACAGATACGCAGTATTTT	TRBD2	TRBV9	TRBJ2-3	15	.
CASSEDTQGADTQYF	TGTGCCAGCAGCGAAGACACCCAGGGCGCAGATACGCAGTATTTT	.	TRBV2	TRBJ2-3	15	.
CASTERSSGVSTDTQYF	TGTGCCAGCACCGAACGGTCTAGCGGGGTGAGCACAGATACGCAGTATTTT	TRBD2	TRBV2	TRBJ2-3	17	.
CASSLGQIAQGNTIYF	TGCGCCAGCAGCTTGGGACAGATTGCGCAAGGAAACACCATATATTTT	.	TRBV5-1	TRBJ1-3	16	.
CASSLAGYLQETQYF	TGTGCCAGCAGCTTGGCCGGGTACCTCCAAGAGACCCAGTACTTC	.	TRBV5-5	TRBJ2-5	15	medium-sized
CASSQRVADSPLHF	TGCGCCAGCAGCCAGCGGGTTGCCGATTCACCCCTCCACTTT	.	TRBV4-1	TRBJ1-6	14	.
CASSLANRGDTQYF	TGTGCCAGCAGCTTAGCGAACAGGGGGGATACGCAGTATTTT	TRBD1	TRBV7-3	TRBJ2-3	14	.
CSALQGAKVQTGELFF	TGCAGCGCTCTACAGGGGGCGAAGGTTCAGACCGGGGAGCTGTTTTTT	TRBD1	TRBV29-1	TRBJ2-2	16	.
CASSPKNNAAQHF	TGTGCCAGCAGTCCAAAGAACAACGCTGCCCAGCATTTT	.	TRBV6-5	TRBJ1-5	13	.
CASSALAGGPYEQYF	TGTGCCAGCAGTGCACTAGCGGGAGGGCCCTACGAGCAGTACTTC	TRBD2	TRBV2	TRBJ2-7	15	few
CASRKQGVRTEAFF	TGTGCCAGCAGGAAACAGGGGGTAAGGACTGAAGCTTTCTTT	TRBD1	TRBV5-4	TRBJ1-1	14	.
CASSISSSYNEQFF	TGTGCCAGTAGTATCTCCAGCTCCTACAATGAGCAGTTCTTC	.	TRBV19	TRBJ2-1	14	.
CASSSGTGGYRYTEAFF	TGTGCCAGCAGTTCCGGGACAGGGGGATATCGGTACACTGAAGCTTTCTTT	TRBD1	TRBV27	TRBJ1-1	17	.
CASSNSGGSQYF	TGTGCCAGCAGTAACAGCGGGGGGTCGCAGTATTTT	TRBD2	TRBV2	TRBJ2-3	12	.
CASSDPGGQDGYTF	TGTGCCAGCAGCGACCCCGGGGGGCAGGATGGCTACACCTTC	.	TRBV9	TRBJ1-2	14	once
CASRDRSSGRSSYNEQFF	TGTGCCAGCAGGGACAGGAGTAGCGGGAGGAGCTCCTACAATGAGCAGTTCTTC	TRBD2	TRBV27	TRBJ2-1	18	.
CASTGGGPGHLSGNTIYF	TGTGCCAGCACCGGAGGGGGCCCGGGACACCTCTCTGGAAACACCATATATTTT	TRBD1	TRBV9	TRBJ1-3	18	.
CASSQGTGLFNEQFF	TGTGCCAGCAGCCAGGGGACTGGACTTTTCAATGAGCAGTTCTTC	.	TRBV7-2	TRBJ2-1	15	.
CASSPEGSSYNSPLHF	TGTGCCAGCAGTCCAGAAGGGAGCTCCTATAATTCACCCCTCCACTTT	.	TRBV28	TRBJ1-6	16	.
CASSLFREDEKLFF	TGTGCCAGCAGCTTGTTCAGGGAGGATGAAAAACTGTTTTTT	.	TRBV5-5	TRBJ1-4	14	.
CASTLAGGLTDTQYF	TGTGCCAGCACCCTAGCGGGAGGGCTTACAGATACGCAGTATTTT	TRBD2	TRBV27	TRBJ2-3	15	few
CASSPPGTGEKAYEQYF	TGTGCCAGCTCACCACCAGGAACGGGAGAAAAGGCCTACGAGCAGTACTTC	.	TRBV18	TRBJ2-7	17	.